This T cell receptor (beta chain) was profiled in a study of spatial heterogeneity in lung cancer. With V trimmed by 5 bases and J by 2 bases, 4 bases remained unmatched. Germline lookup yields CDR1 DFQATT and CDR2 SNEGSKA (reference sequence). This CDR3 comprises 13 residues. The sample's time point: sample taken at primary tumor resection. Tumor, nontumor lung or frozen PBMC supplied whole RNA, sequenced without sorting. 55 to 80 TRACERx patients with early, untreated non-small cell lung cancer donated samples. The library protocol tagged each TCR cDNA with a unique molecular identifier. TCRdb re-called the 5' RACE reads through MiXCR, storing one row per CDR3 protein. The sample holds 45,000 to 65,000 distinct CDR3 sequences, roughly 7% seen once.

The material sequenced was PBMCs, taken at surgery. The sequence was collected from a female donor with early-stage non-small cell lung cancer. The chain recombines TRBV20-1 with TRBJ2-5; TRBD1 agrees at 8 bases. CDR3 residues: CSARTGWQETQYF. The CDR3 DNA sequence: TGCAGTGCTCGGACAGGGTGGCAAGAGACCCAGTACTTC.